The 15 T cell receptor beta chains below all came from one sample that was sequenced in a study of shared clonotypes between healthy human individuals. Method: immunoSEQ multiplex PCR; TCRdb's copy keeps in-frame clones and lacks some. The sample has 650,000 to 800,000 clones; 55% to 80% are singletons. The specimen was memory CD4+ T cells sorted from blood. Subset: CD45RA-negative fraction. These TCRs come from a young woman in good health.

The V gene is TRBV29-1, the J gene TRBJ2-3; 9 positions agree with TRBD2. The CDR3 consists of 14 residues. V lost 6 bases, J lost 0 bases, and 4 bases stayed unmatched. Germline V gene sequence: CDR1 SQVTM, CDR2 ANQGSEA. Here the CDR3 DNA reads TGCAGCGTCGCAACTAGCGGGAGCACAGATACGCAGTATTTT. Translated, it gives CSVATSGSTDTQYF.

V gene TRBV10-3 combines with J gene TRBJ2-3; tentatively, D is TRBD2 (6 bases). This CDR3 contains 14 residues. The germline V gene encodes CDR1 ENHRY and CDR2 SYGVKD. Trimming cost V 8 bases and J 3 bases, with 15 bases left between them. The chain's CDR3 is CAIRGELGTDTQYF. The CDR3 bases are TGTGCCATCCGCGGGGAGTTGGGTACAGATACGCAGTATTTT.

The genes are TRBV7-3 and TRBJ2-6; 7 bases are shared with TRBD1. The germline V gene encodes CDR1 SGHTA and CDR2 FQGTGA. Trimming cost V 5 bases and J 1 base; bases outside gene matches: 5. CDR3 length: 16 residues. CDR3: CASSANRGSGANVLTF. In DNA form, the CDR3 reads TGTGCCAGCAGCGCAAACAGGGGATCTGGGGCCAACGTCCTGACTTTC.

This clone was found a few times. The J gene is TRBJ2-1, the V gene TRBV7-8, with 7 nucleotides matching TRBD1. The CDR3 length is 12 residues. The V and J ends lost 5 bases and 9 bases, in that order; junction bases with no gene match: 4. Germline CDR1 is SGHVS and CDR2 is FQNEAQ. CDR3 sequence reads: CASSDRAGEQFF. The DNA for the CDR3 is TGTGCCAGCAGCGACAGGGCGGGTGAGCAGTTCTTC. Looking up the rest from reference TRBV7-8 and TRBJ2-1 gives the full variable domain: GAGVSQSPRYKVAKRGQDVALRCDPISGHVSLFWYQQALGQGPEFLTYFQNEAQLDKSGLPSDRFFAERPEGSVSTLKIQRTQQEDSAVYLCASSDRAGEQFFGPGTRLTVL.

This chain connects TRBV6-6 to TRBJ2-5; TRBD2 is a possible D gene (6 bases). The germline V and J ends were trimmed by 0 bases and 4 bases, with 9 bases remaining between them. Germline CDR1 reads MNHNY; CDR2 reads SVGAGI (reference sequence). This CDR3 spans 14 amino acids. The CDR3 DNA reads TGTGCCAGCAGTTACTCGGGCGGGGTAGAGACCCAGTACTTC. The encoded protein is CASSYSGGVETQYF.

This chain links TRBV5-1 with TRBJ1-1; a possible D gene is TRBD1 (5 bases). This CDR3 region has 14 residues. The V gene lost 7 bases and the J gene lost 1 base, with 14 bases spanning the gap. Germline CDR1 reads SGHRS; CDR2 reads YFSETQ. CDR3 in amino acids: CASGPGHENTEAFF. The CDR3 DNA is TGCGCCAGCGGGCCAGGACACGAGAACACTGAAGCTTTCTTT.

V gene TRBV6-6 combines with J gene TRBJ2-5; TRBD2 is a possible D gene (6 bases). Germline V gene data show CDR1 as MNHNY and CDR2 as SVGAGI (reference sequence). This CDR3 has 15 residues. The germline V and J ends were trimmed by 2 bases and 5 bases, with 15 bases remaining between them. CDR3 loop: CASSYVSGGVETQYF. The CDR3 region has the DNA TGTGCCAGCAGTTACGTTTCTGGCGGGGTGGAGACCCAGTACTTC.

This clone was observed many times. V gene TRBV27 combines with J gene TRBJ1-6; 8 bases agree with TRBD1. Per the germline V gene, CDR1 is MNHEY and CDR2 is SMNVEV (reference sequence). After removal of 4 bases from V and 9 bases from J, the junction contained 5 bases not matched to a gene. This CDR3 comprises 14 residues. CDR3 DNA: TGTGCCAGCAGTTCCGGCAGGGGGCTTTCACCCCTCCACTTT. Translation gives CASSSGRGLSPLHF.

This chain joins TRBV5-1 and TRBJ2-2, with TRBD1 identical over 11 bases. The CDR3 is made up of 15 amino acids. CDR1 is SGHRS, CDR2 YFSETQ, per germline. J was trimmed by 4 bases and V by 6 bases; bases with no gene match: 5. As DNA, the CDR3 is TGCGCCAGCATCTTCGGGACAGGGGGCACCGGGGAGCTGTTTTTT. Encoded protein: CASIFGTGGTGELFF.

DNA of the CDR3: TGTGCCAGCGGAAACAATGAGCAGTTCTTC. Its translation: CASGNNEQFF. The chain carries TRBV7-9 and TRBJ2-1, with no clear D. V was trimmed by 8 bases and J by 5 bases, leaving 4 bases between them. The germline V gene has CDR1 SEHNR and CDR2 FQNEAQ (reference sequence). This CDR3 contains 10 residues.

The chain recombines TRBV5-1 with TRBJ2-7; TRBD1 matches at 7 bases. Trimming cost V 0 bases and J 0 bases; bases outside gene matches: 3. CDR1 is SGHRS and CDR2 is YFSETQ in the germline V gene. This CDR3 is built from 15 residues. In DNA, the CDR3 is TGCGCCAGCAGCTTGGCGACAGGGCCCTCCTACGAGCAGTACTTC. This sequence encodes CASSLATGPSYEQYF.

The chain carries TRBV10-3 and TRBJ1-4; 9 bases agree with TRBD1. V dropped 6 bases and J dropped 5; count of bases not matched to a gene: 4. Germline CDR1 reads ENHRY; CDR2 reads SYGVKD. This CDR3 contains 14 residues. The DNA for the CDR3 is TGTGCCATCAGGAGGACAGGGGAGAATGAAAAACTGTTTTTT. This encodes CAIRRTGENEKLFF.

The CDR3 region is CASSRSERGTGANVLTF. As DNA, the CDR3 is TGCGCCAGCAGCCGATCCGAAAGGGGCACCGGGGCCAACGTCCTGACTTTC. This chain uses TRBV5-1 with TRBJ2-6, with a tentative D call TRBD1 (5 bases). The CDR3 has 17 amino acids. Trimming left V 4 bases short and J 4 bases short, with 18 bases between. Looked up from germline, CDR1 is SGHRS and CDR2 is YFSETQ. Supplemented by reference TRBV5-1 and TRBJ2-6, the full variable domain reads KAGVTQTPRYLIKTRGQQVTLSCSPISGHRSVSWYQQTPGQGLQFLFEYFSETQRNKGNFPGRFSGRQFSNSRSEMNVSTLELGDSALYLCASSRSERGTGANVLTFGAGSRLTVL.

Worth noting for this clone: This sample also contains other DNA sequences that code for the same CDR3. J is TRBJ1-5 and V is TRBV29-1; D remains unclear. The V gene lost 4 bases and the J gene lost 7 bases, with 11 bases spanning the gap. This CDR3 is 12 amino acids long. Germline V lookup: CDR1 SQVTM, CDR2 ANQGSEA. CDR3 in amino acids: CSVAREGQPQHF. The CDR3 DNA is TGCAGCGTTGCGAGGGAAGGGCAGCCCCAGCATTTT. The full variable domain, with the rest looked up from reference TRBV29-1 and TRBJ1-5, is SAVISQKPSRDICQRGTSLTIQCQVDSQVTMMFWYRQQPGQSLTLIATANQGSEATYESGFVIDKFPISRPNLTFSTLTVSNMSPEDSSIYLCSVAREGQPQHFGDGTRLSIL.

The chain recombines TRBV28 with TRBJ1-1; unclear D gene. The CDR3 covers 12 residues. Germline V gene data show CDR1 as MDHEN and CDR2 as SYDVKM. Trimming removed 5 bases at V and 2 bases at J, with 6 bases between. As DNA, the CDR3 is TGTGCCAGCAGTACGAGCAACACTGAAGCTTTCTTT. Protein sequence: CASSTSNTEAFF.